This entry is about one T cell receptor (beta chain). The data belong to a study of blood T cell repertoires in COVID-19. Across the study: Sites in the United States, Italy and Spain provided acute and convalescent COVID-19 samples. Nucleic acid was either cDNA or gDNA, and it came from T cells, B-cell-depleted T cells, or PBMCs.

In germline, CDR1 is GTSNPN, CDR2 SVGIG (reference sequence). There are 15 residues in the CDR3. Unmatched junction bases numbered 4, after V lost 3 bases and J lost 6 bases. Under the authors' procedure: Amplification with reference gene primers provided the estimates of nucleated cell counts. Sequencing used immunoSEQ multiplex PCR; TCRdb keeps in-frame clones, though not all of them. Clone size and V and J calls were adopted from that table, with D and trimming inferred from the DNA. In the table there are some 250,000 clones, approximately 84% of which are singletons. The J gene is TRBJ2-2, the V gene TRBV30; 13 positions agree with TRBD2. The specimen was peripheral blood. The clonotype originates from a woman younger than 45 who had recovered from COVID-19. The CDR3 here is CAWRTSGGFAGELFF. CDR3 bases: TGTGCCTGGAGGACTAGCGGGGGGTTCGCCGGGGAGCTGTTTTTT.